The rows below give T cell receptor beta chains drawn from one sample of a study of OX40 agonist ivuxolimab in advanced cancers. TCRdb's table, derived via immunoSEQ multiplex PCR, lists solely in-frame clones and lacks some. The table records about 100,000 clones, roughly 88% of them present only once. The sequencing used CD4+ or CD8+ T cells sorted from blood, collected in a trial of the OX40 agonist ivuxolimab. These receptors all stem from an adult with an advanced solid tumor such as melanoma, head and neck, liver or kidney cancer. CDR3s include the opening cysteine and the closing phenylalanine or tryptophan. D genes are given only for firm matches. Only part of the rows carry a size: once, few, many, or a class if the clone is expanded.

d_call: TRBD1; j_call: TRBJ2-6; clone_size: .; v_call: TRBV27; cdr3_nt: TGTGCCAGCAGTCCCCGACAGGGGGCCTCCTCTGGGGCCAACGTCCTGACTTTC; cdr3_aa: CASSPRQGASSGANVLTF
d_call: .; j_call: TRBJ1-1; clone_size: .; v_call: TRBV9; cdr3_nt: TGTGCCAGCAGCGCGGGCTTGGGGGTAACGGAAGCTTTCTTT; cdr3_aa: CASSAGLGVTEAFF
d_call: .; j_call: TRBJ2-1; clone_size: .; v_call: TRBV7-3; cdr3_nt: TGTGCCAGCAGGGGGCCGGTCGGTGAGCAGTTCTTC; cdr3_aa: CASRGPVGEQFF
d_call: TRBD1; j_call: TRBJ1-4; clone_size: .; v_call: TRBV28; cdr3_nt: TGTGCCAGCAGTTTACTCCCGGGACAGGGGGAGTTGAGAAAACTGTTTTTT; cdr3_aa: CASSLLPGQGELRKLFF
d_call: .; j_call: TRBJ2-7; clone_size: .; v_call: TRBV19; cdr3_nt: TGTGCCAGTAGTATTCTTGGCAGCACGCTTCCGCACGAGCAGTACTTC; cdr3_aa: CASSILGSTLPHEQYF
d_call: TRBD2; j_call: TRBJ2-3; clone_size: .; v_call: TRBV7-9; cdr3_nt: TGTGCCAGCAGCTTAGCAGCGGGAGCCACTTTGGGTACGCAGTATTTT; cdr3_aa: CASSLAAGATLGTQYF
d_call: .; j_call: TRBJ1-6; clone_size: .; v_call: TRBV30; cdr3_nt: TGTGCCTGGAGATCCAGGGAGGGTTGGATTTCACCCCTCCACTTT; cdr3_aa: CAWRSREGWISPLHF
d_call: .; j_call: TRBJ2-7; clone_size: .; v_call: TRBV19; cdr3_nt: TGTGCCAGTAGTATGGGGGCAGGGTATCCCTACGAGCAGTACTTC; cdr3_aa: CASSMGAGYPYEQYF
d_call: .; j_call: TRBJ1-2; clone_size: once; v_call: TRBV5-1; cdr3_nt: TGCGCCAGCAGCTTGGCCGTCAGCTATGGCTACACCTTC; cdr3_aa: CASSLAVSYGYTF
d_call: .; j_call: TRBJ2-3; clone_size: .; v_call: TRBV5-1; cdr3_nt: TGCGCCAGCAGCTTGGGTGGCAGGAGGGGATCAGATACGCAGTATTTT; cdr3_aa: CASSLGGRRGSDTQYF
d_call: .; j_call: TRBJ2-7; clone_size: once; v_call: TRBV6-1; cdr3_nt: TGTGCCAGCAGGGCCGGGGGCTGGAACGAGCAGTACTTC; cdr3_aa: CASRAGGWNEQYF
d_call: .; j_call: TRBJ2-1; clone_size: .; v_call: TRBV9; cdr3_nt: TGTGCCAGCAGCGTAGGGGCCCATGGGGCCTACAATGAGCAGTTCTTC; cdr3_aa: CASSVGAHGAYNEQFF
d_call: TRBD1; j_call: TRBJ1-3; clone_size: .; v_call: TRBV30; cdr3_nt: TGTGCCTGGAGTGCGGGACAGGCTTCTGATTTT; cdr3_aa: CAWSAGQASDF
d_call: TRBD1; j_call: TRBJ1-1; clone_size: .; v_call: TRBV25-1; cdr3_nt: TGTGCCAGCAGTGAAAACAGGGGAGGAACTGAAGCTTTCTTT; cdr3_aa: CASSENRGGTEAFF
d_call: .; j_call: TRBJ2-3; clone_size: .; v_call: TRBV5-1; cdr3_nt: TGCGCCAGCAGCGTAGCGGACACAGATACGCAGTATTTT; cdr3_aa: CASSVADTDTQYF
d_call: .; j_call: TRBJ1-1; clone_size: .; v_call: TRBV18; cdr3_nt: TGTGCCAGCTCACCCTCTCAGATTTCGAAGCGGGCTTTCTTT; cdr3_aa: CASSPSQISKRAFF
d_call: .; j_call: TRBJ1-2; clone_size: .; v_call: TRBV18; cdr3_nt: TGTGCCAGCTCACCTGACCCTTTATATGGCTACACCTTC; cdr3_aa: CASSPDPLYGYTF